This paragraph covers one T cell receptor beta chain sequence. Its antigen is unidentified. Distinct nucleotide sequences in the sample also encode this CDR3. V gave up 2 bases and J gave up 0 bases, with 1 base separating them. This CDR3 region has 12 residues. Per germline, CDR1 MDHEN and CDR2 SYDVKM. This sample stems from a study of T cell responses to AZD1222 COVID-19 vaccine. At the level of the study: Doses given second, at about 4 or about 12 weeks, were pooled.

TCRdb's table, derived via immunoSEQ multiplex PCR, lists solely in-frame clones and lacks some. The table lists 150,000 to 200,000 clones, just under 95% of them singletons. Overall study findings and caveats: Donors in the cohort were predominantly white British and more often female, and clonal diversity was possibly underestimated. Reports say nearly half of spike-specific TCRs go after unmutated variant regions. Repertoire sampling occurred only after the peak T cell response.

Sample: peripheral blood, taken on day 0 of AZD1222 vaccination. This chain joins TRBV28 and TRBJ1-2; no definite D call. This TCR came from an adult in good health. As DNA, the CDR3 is TGTGCCAGCAGTTTAGCTAACTATGGCTACACCTTC. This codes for CASSLANYGYTF.